This TCR beta chain was obtained from a study of blood T cell repertoires in COVID-19. Study-level background: Italy, Spain and the United States were the sources of the convalescent and acute COVID-19 samples. PBMCs, B-cell-depleted T cells, or T cells were the source of the cDNA or gDNA that made up the material.

The CDR3 length is 14 residues. Trimming left V 3 bases short and J 13 bases short, with 19 bases between. CDR1 and CDR2 (germline): LNHDA, SQIVND (reference sequence). How the authors handled the data: Cell counts per sample came from amplifying reference gene primers. This table comes from immunoSEQ multiplex PCR, and its TCRdb copy is limited to in-frame clones, with some not included. V and J calls and clone size come straight from that table; D and trimming were deduced from the DNA. The table records roughly 570,000 clones, 85% to 90% of them present only once. The J gene is TRBJ2-1, the V gene TRBV19; the D gene is possibly TRBD2 (5 bases). The sample was peripheral blood. The clonotype was recovered from a woman between 45 and 60 years old with COVID-19, enrolled during active disease. The CDR3 DNA reads TGTGCCAGTAGTATGTTCGGGGTACCGGACTCTCAGTTCTTC. This gives the protein CASSMFGVPDSQFF.